The 3 T cell receptor beta chains below were found in one sample sequenced in a study of T cell changes during pregnancy in multiple sclerosis. The data were produced by immunoSEQ multiplex PCR, yet TCRdb's version contains in-frame clones alone and is incomplete. There are under 20,000 clones in the sample; around 85% occur only once, and approximately 9.1% lies in the top ten. This sample comprised CD8+ T cells from peripheral blood mononuclear cells, obtained after pregnancy. The origin of the receptors is a female donor with multiple sclerosis, enrolled in a pregnancy study.

The chain combines TRBV27 with TRBJ2-6, with D maybe TRBD1 (6 bases). The CDR3 loop spans 17 amino acids. V lost 5 bases and J lost 0, with 14 bases in between. Looked up from germline, CDR1 is MNHEY and CDR2 is SMNVEV (reference sequence). CDR3 residues: CASSRLDSNSGANVLTF. CDR3 sequence (DNA): TGTGCCAGCAGTAGGTTGGACAGTAACTCTGGGGCCAACGTCCTGACTTTC.

The chain's CDR3 is CASSSSPRETQYF. The CDR3 nucleotides are TGTGCCAGCAGCTCGAGCCCCCGAGAGACCCAGTACTTC. This chain uses TRBV9 with TRBJ2-5; D is ambiguous. The germline V gene has CDR1 SGDLS and CDR2 YYNGEE. The CDR3 contains 13 residues. The V gene lost 4 bases and the J gene lost 4 bases, with 11 bases spanning the gap. Full variable domain (remainder filled in from reference TRBV9 and TRBJ2-5): DSGVTQTPKHLITATGQRVTLRCSPRSGDLSVYWYQQSLDQGLQFLIQYYNGEERAKGNILERFSAQQFPDLHSELNLSSLELGDSALYFCASSSSPRETQYFGPGTRLLVL.

The rearrangement joins TRBV7-9 to TRBJ2-5; 8 bases are shared with TRBD2. V shed 6 bases and J 4 bases; nucleotides not matched to a gene: 1. CDR1 is SEHNR and CDR2 is FQNEAQ in the germline V gene (reference sequence). The CDR3 runs to 12 residues. The CDR3 is CASRTSAETQYF. Written as DNA, the CDR3 is TGTGCCAGCAGGACTAGCGCAGAGACCCAGTACTTC.